The source of this T cell receptor (beta chain) is a study of blood T cell repertoires in COVID-19. The CDR3 runs to 11 residues. From germline, CDR1 is LGHDT and CDR2 YNNKEL (reference sequence). Trimming left V 0 bases short and J 10 bases short, with 7 bases between. In the original workflow: Reference gene primer amplification in the assay estimated nucleated cell counts. Method: immunoSEQ multiplex PCR; TCRdb's copy keeps in-frame clones and lacks some. V, J and clone size are taken as reported in that table, and D and trimming were inferred from the DNA itself. The profile covers about 210,000 clones, with more than 70% appearing a single time and roughly 2.8% taken by the ten largest.

This TCR came from a man aged 45-65 years with active or convalescent COVID-19. This chain joins TRBV3-1 (or the pseudogene TRBV3-2) and TRBJ2-7, with D tentatively TRBD1 (5 bases). What was sequenced was peripheral blood. The chain's CDR3 is CASSQDQGQYF. The CDR3 nucleotides read TGTGCCAGCAGCCAAGATCAGGGTCAGTACTTC.